This TCR beta chain was obtained from a study of blood T cell repertoires in COVID-19. Study as a whole: The United States, Italy and Spain supplied acute and convalescent COVID-19 samples. T cells, B-cell-depleted T cells, or PBMCs provided the cDNA or gDNA that served as material.

Per the study methods: Nucleated cell counts were estimated from reference gene primer amplification. Sequenced by immunoSEQ multiplex PCR; TCRdb stores in-frame clones only, minus some. That table furnishes V, J and clone size, whereas the DNA furnished D and trimming. The table includes some 450,000 clones, about nine tenths detected once. The CDR3 totals 16 residues. V shed 6 bases and J 6 bases; nucleotides not matched to a gene: 11. CDR1 and CDR2 (germline): MNHNY, SVGAGI (reference sequence). Sequencing used peripheral blood. The sequence was obtained from a woman aged 50 to 60 with COVID-19, enrolled during active disease. The rearrangement links TRBV6-6 to TRBJ2-1; 10 positions match TRBD2. The CDR3 reads CASSRGAGGLSNEQFF. For the CDR3, the DNA is TGTGCCAGCAGCCGGGGAGCGGGGGGGCTTTCCAATGAGCAGTTCTTC.